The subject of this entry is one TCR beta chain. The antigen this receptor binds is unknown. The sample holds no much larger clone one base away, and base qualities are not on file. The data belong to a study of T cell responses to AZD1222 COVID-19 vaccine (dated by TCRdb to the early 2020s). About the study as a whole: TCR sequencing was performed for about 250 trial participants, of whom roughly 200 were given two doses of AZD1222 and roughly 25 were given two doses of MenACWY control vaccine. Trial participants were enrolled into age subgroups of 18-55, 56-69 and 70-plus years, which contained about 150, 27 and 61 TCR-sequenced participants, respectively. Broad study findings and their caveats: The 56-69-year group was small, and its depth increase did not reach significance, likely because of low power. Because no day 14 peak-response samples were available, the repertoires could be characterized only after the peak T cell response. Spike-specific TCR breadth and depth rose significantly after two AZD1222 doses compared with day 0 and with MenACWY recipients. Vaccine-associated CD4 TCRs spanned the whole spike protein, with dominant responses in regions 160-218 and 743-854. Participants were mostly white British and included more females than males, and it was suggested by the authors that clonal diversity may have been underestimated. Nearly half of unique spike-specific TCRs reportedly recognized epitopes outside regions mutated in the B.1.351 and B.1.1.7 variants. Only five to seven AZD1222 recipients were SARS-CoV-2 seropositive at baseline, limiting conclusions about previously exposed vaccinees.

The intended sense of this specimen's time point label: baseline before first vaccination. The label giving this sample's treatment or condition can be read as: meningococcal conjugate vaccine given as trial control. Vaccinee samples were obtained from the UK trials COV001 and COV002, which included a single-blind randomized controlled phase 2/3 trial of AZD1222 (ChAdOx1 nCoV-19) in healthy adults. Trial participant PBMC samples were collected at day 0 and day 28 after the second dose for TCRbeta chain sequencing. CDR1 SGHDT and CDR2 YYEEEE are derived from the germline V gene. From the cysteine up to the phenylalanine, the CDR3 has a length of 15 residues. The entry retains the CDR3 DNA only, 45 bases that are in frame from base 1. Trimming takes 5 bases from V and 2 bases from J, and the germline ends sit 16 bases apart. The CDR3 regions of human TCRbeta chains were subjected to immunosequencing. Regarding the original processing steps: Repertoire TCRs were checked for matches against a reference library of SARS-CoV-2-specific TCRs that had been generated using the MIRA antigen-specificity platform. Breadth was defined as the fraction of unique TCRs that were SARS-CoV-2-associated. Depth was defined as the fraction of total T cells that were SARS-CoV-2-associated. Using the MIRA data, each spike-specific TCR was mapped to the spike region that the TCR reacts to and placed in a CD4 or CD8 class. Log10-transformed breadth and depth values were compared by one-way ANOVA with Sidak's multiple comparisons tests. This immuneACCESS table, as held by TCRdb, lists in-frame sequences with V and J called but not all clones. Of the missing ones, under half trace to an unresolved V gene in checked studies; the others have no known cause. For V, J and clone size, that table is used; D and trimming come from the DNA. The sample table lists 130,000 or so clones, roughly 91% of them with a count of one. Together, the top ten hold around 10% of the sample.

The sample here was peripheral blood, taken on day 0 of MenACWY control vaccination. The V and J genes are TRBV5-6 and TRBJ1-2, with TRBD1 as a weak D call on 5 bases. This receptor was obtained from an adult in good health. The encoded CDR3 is CASSPAGRINYGYTF. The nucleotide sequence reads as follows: TGTGCCAGCAGTCCTGCAGGGCGGATCAACTATGGCTACACCTTC.